This T cell receptor (beta chain) was sequenced during a study of cytomegalovirus exposure and HLA in healthy donors. Study results and limitations: Further analysis, carried out later, found HLA-associated TCR beta chains more clonally expanded than equally common other chains. Rates of TCR association differed by HLA locus in a later analysis, with DRB1 highest and HLA-C lowest.

Of note for this clone: The antigen is undetermined.

The PCR made use of 60 Vbeta and 13 Jbeta primers. The repertoire was sequenced with immunoSEQ multiplex PCR; TCRdb's copy has only in-frame clones and lacks some. Among 150,000 or so clones, roughly 80% were seen once, and the ten largest hold roughly 7.3%. Trimming removed 0 bases at V and 1 base at J, with 7 bases between. The CDR3 has 14 amino acids. From germline, CDR1 is SGDLS and CDR2 YYNGEE. J is TRBJ1-1 and V is TRBV9; D unresolved. Sequenced sample: PBMCs. This clonotype was sampled from a male donor in good health and CMV-seronegative. This chain's CDR3 is CASSVGGRNTEAFF. Written as DNA, the CDR3 is TGTGCCAGCAGCGTAGGAGGGCGGAACACTGAAGCTTTCTTT.